The source of this TCR beta chain is a study of regulatory T cells in long-lasting Graves disease. Study-level points and caveats: When disease was persistent, TRBV28, TRBJ1-2 and TRBJ2-5 were the favored segments. Public clonotype sharing was higher in persistent than newly diagnosed patients. Persistent Graves' patients showed less TCR diversity than newly diagnosed patients showed.

The CDR3 runs to 14 residues. With 6 bases removed from V and 5 bases from J, the gap between germline ends came to 14 bases. Germline V gives CDR1 MNHNS, CDR2 SASEGT. The sample's time point: persistent/refractory GD, antithyroid drugs over 5 years with positive TRAb. Researchers made the TCR library from RNA that was extracted from PBMCs. This clonotype was observed at least ten times. Its specificity is unknown. Combining iRepertoire HTBI primers with Arm-PCR of CDR3 regions, the authors built TCR beta libraries. Methods used by the authors: Samples jointly harbored 55 to 75 TRBV and approximately 15 TRBJ segments. TCRdb passed the multiplex PCR reads through MiXCR, listing each CDR3 protein once. Clone size and V and J calls follow TCRdb, not the original study. This sample has 420,000 or so distinct CDR3 sequences; 23% occur once, and the top ten carry approximately 28%.

This receptor was obtained from a female donor with Graves disease. This sample comprised peripheral blood mononuclear cells (PBMCs), obtained when the disease was refractory, from a patient treated with antithyroid drugs. The chain uses TRBV6-1 and TRBJ1-5, with D perhaps TRBD1 (6 bases). Here the CDR3 reads CASRIRDTDQPQHF. CDR3 DNA sequence: TGTGCCAGCAGAATCCGGGACACCGATCAGCCCCAGCATTTT.